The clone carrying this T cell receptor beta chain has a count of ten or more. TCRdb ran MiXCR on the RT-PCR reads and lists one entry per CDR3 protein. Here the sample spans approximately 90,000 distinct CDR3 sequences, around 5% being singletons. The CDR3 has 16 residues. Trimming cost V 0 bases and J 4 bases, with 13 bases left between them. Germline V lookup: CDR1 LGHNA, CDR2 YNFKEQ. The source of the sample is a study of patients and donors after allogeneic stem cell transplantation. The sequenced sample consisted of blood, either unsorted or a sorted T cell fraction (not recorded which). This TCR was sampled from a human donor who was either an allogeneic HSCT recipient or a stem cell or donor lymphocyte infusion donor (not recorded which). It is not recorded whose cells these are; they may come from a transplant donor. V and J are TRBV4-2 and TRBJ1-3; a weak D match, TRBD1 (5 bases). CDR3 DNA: TGTGCCAGCAGCCAAGATTTTGGGGCAAACGGAAACACCATATATTTT. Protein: CASSQDFGANGNTIYF.